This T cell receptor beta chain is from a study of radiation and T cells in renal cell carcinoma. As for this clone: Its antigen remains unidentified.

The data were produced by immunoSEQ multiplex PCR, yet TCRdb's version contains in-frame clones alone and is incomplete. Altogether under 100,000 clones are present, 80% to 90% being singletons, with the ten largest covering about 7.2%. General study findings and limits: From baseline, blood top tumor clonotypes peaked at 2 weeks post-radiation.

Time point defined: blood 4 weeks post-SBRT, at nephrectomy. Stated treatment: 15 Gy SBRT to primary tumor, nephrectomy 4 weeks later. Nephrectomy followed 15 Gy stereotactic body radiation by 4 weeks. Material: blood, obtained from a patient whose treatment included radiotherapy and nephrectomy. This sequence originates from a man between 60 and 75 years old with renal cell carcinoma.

The CDR3 protein is CASSFSGVTEAFF. The DNA of the CDR3 is TGTGCCAGCAGCTTTTCAGGAGTCACTGAAGCTTTCTTT. The V and J genes are TRBV7-2 and TRBJ1-1; the D is unclear. Germline V CDR1 and CDR2: SGHTA, FQGNSA. CDR3 length equals 13 residues. V lost 3 bases and J 4 bases, leaving 9 bases between the germline ends.